This T cell receptor (beta chain) was sequenced for a study of T cells after yellow fever vaccination. The wider study: Preparing low-cell-number fractions relied on SMART-Seq v4 Ultra Low Input.

A 5'RACE template-switching step, the method used to make TCR cDNA, added a universal primer site and UMIs. TCRdb ran MiXCR on the 5' RACE reads and lists one entry per CDR3 protein. This table holds hundreds of thousands of distinct CDR3 sequences, under 20% found once. Germline-derived CDR1 and CDR2 are KGHDR and SFDVKD. The V and J ends lost 8 bases and 5 bases respectively, with 11 bases between them. The CDR3 spans 13 residues. As for this clonotype: No antigen is known for it.

Study findings and constraints: FACS-sorted repertoires could contain abundant clonotypes contaminating from the bulk population. Most clones from primary vaccination resurfaced after the booster (around 95% CD4, around 89% CD8).

Sequencing was performed on PBMCs, taken before the yellow fever booster vaccination. The genes are TRBV24-1 and TRBJ2-2; D ambiguous. The sequence was collected from a young man who received the YFV17D yellow fever vaccine. The CDR3 here is CATTRIDTGELFF. The CDR3 nucleotides are TGTGCCACCACCCGGATAGATACCGGGGAGCTGTTTTTT.